This record covers a single TCR beta chain. Its antigen is currently unknown. This sample was taken from a study of T cell repertoires in ileal Crohn's disease. Overall study: Every patient was operated on for stricturing (about 60%) or penetrating (roughly 39%) complications. Findings and limits, study-wide: Endoscopy was done a median about seven months after surgery.

The V gene's germline CDR1 is GTSNPN and CDR2 SVGIG (reference sequence). V shed 6 bases and J shed 8 bases, with 10 bases lying between them. The length of the CDR3 is 10 residues. Time point denoted: neoterminal ileum biopsy at postoperative endoscopy, about 6 months after surgery. Clones were sequenced by immunoSEQ multiplex PCR, and TCRdb holds only the in-frame ones, with some missing. The table lists under 20,000 clones, 55% to 85% of them singletons. The TCR originated in an adult with Crohn's disease. Sequenced sample: ileal tissue. This chain links TRBV30 with TRBJ1-2; D not certain. CDR3 amino acids: CACGGPGYTF. The CDR3 DNA reads TGTGCCTGTGGCGGGCCCGGCTACACCTTC.